This T cell receptor (beta chain) was obtained from a study of cytomegalovirus exposure and HLA in healthy donors. Study in general: Per a later analysis, the roughly 670 first-cohort and 120 validation repertoires shared one platform.

Germline values: CDR1 SGHAT, CDR2 FQNNGV. The trim removed 1 base at V and 5 bases at J, leaving 16 bases unmatched. This CDR3 comprises 19 residues. Assay: immunoSEQ multiplex PCR; the TCRdb copy retains only in-frame clones and omits some. The sample has about 130,000 clones, 89% seen once. The material sequenced was PBMCs. The chain joins TRBV11-2 to TRBJ2-5; 10 bases map to TRBD1. This receptor was obtained from a woman younger than 30 in good health and CMV-seronegative. The CDR3 DNA is TGTGCCAGCAGCTTAGGACGCCTAATGACAGGGGGCAGGGAGGAGACCCAGTACTTC. This sequence encodes CASSLGRLMTGGREETQYF.